The 20 T cell receptor beta chains below were found in one sample sequenced in a study of patients and donors after allogeneic stem cell transplantation. Each CDR3 protein is one row after TCRdb ran MiXCR on the RT-PCR reads. The sample carries approximately 410,000 distinct CDR3 sequences, around 15% recorded once. Sequencing was done on a sample of blood, either unsorted or a sorted T cell fraction (not recorded which). The receptors originated from a human donor who was either an allogeneic HSCT recipient or a stem cell or donor lymphocyte infusion donor (not recorded which). It is not recorded whose cells these are; they may come from a transplant donor.

V gene TRBV2 combines with J gene TRBJ2-4; tentatively, D is TRBD2 (7 bases). The V end lost 7 bases, the J end lost 1 base, and 14 bases lay between the germline ends. The CDR3 is made up of 15 amino acids. Germline V lookup: CDR1 SNHLY, CDR2 FYNNEI. The chain's CDR3 is CASKTGGGAKNIQYF. The CDR3 region has the DNA TGTGCCAGCAAGACGGGGGGCGGTGCCAAAAACATTCAGTACTTC.

The table lists this clonotype with a few counts. This sequence joins TRBV4-3 and TRBJ2-2, with TRBD1 matching 9 bases. Germline V gene lookup returns CDR1 LGHNA and CDR2 YSLEER. V trimming: 4 bases; J trimming: 5 bases; junction bases outside the gene matches: 5. The CDR3 runs 15 residues. The CDR3: CASSLEQGATGELFF. As DNA, the CDR3 is TGCGCCAGCAGCCTTGAACAGGGGGCAACCGGGGAGCTGTTTTTT.

This clonotype was counted between two and nine times. Written as DNA, the CDR3 is TGTGCCATCAGTGGTCGGCAGACCCCCTACGAGCAGTACTTC. Its translation is CAISGRQTPYEQYF. V is TRBV10-3 and J is TRBJ2-7; D not certain. Trimming stripped 4 bases from V and 2 bases from J, with 12 bases between. The CDR3 runs to 14 residues. Per germline, CDR1 ENHRY and CDR2 SYGVKD.

This clonotype was seen only once. Mismatch with germline at one junction end may stem from a read error. The chain is built from TRBV4-3 and TRBJ2-1; D unclear. The CDR3 covers 14 residues. Germline values: CDR1 LGHNA, CDR2 YSLEER. CDR3 sequence: CASSQGPGYNEQFF. The CDR3 coding sequence is TGCGCCAGCAGTCAAGGTCCAGGCTACAATGAGCAGTTCTTC.

This clonotype has just one count. The chain recombines TRBV5-1 with TRBJ2-5, with 7 bases identical to TRBD2. With V trimmed by 5 bases and J by 4 bases, 14 bases remained unmatched. Germline loops: CDR1 SGHRS, CDR2 YFSETQ. This CDR3 region has 16 residues. CDR3: CASSSLGQGGAETQYF. The DNA for the CDR3 is TGCGCCAGCAGTTCGCTGGGGCAGGGAGGGGCAGAGACCCAGTACTTC.

This chain joins TRBV13 and TRBJ1-3; D is uncertain. Germline-derived CDR1 and CDR2 are PRHDT and FYEKMQ (reference sequence). Between the trimmed V and J ends, which lost 5 bases and 0 bases, there was a span of 20 bases. This CDR3 comprises 18 residues. The CDR3 reads CASSTTGPGWSSGNTIYF. The DNA of the CDR3 is TGTGCCAGCAGCACCACCGGGCCGGGCTGGAGCTCTGGAAACACCATATATTTT.

The chain couples TRBV6-5 to TRBJ2-2; TRBD2 is a possible D gene (6 bases). V was shortened by 2 bases and J by 0 bases, with 16 bases between the two germline ends. Germline CDR1 MNHEY, CDR2 SVGAGI. This CDR3 spans 18 amino acids. The CDR3 DNA follows: TGTGCCAGCAGTTACCACCTCTCTGGCGGGACGAACACCGGGGAGCTGTTTTTT. Protein: CASSYHLSGGTNTGELFF.

This clonotype was picked up a small number of times. The chain is built from TRBV7-2 and TRBJ2-1; 7 bases map to TRBD1. Per germline, CDR1 SGHTA and CDR2 FQGNSA. The CDR3 totals 17 residues. Unmatched junction bases numbered 16, after V lost 5 bases and J lost 6 bases. DNA for the CDR3: TGTGCCAGCAGCCGAGAGGTCGGACGTTCAGGGGGCAATGAGCAGTTCTTC. Translation: CASSREVGRSGGNEQFF.

The rearrangement uses TRBV7-9 and TRBJ1-4, with D possibly matching TRBD1 (5 bases). Trimming removed 6 bases from V and 0 bases from J, with 11 bases in between. Germline V lookup: CDR1 SEHNR, CDR2 FQNEAQ (reference sequence). The CDR3 extends over 15 amino acids. CDR3 region: CASSSEGTTNEKLFF. The CDR3 coding sequence is TGTGCCAGCAGTTCCGAGGGGACAACTAATGAAAAACTGTTTTTT.

This clonotype was picked up a small number of times. The V call is TRBV20-1, the J call TRBJ1-1; D gene ambiguous. Per germline, CDR1 DFQATT and CDR2 SNEGSKA (reference sequence). This CDR3 region has 15 residues. Trimming cost V 3 bases and J 5 bases, with 19 bases left between them. Here the CDR3 DNA reads TGCAGTGCTAGCCCACTCGGACGGAGCGGGACTGAAGCTTTCTTT. It translates to CSASPLGRSGTEAFF.

J is TRBJ1-1 and V is TRBV15; 7 nucleotides agree with TRBD1. Germline V lookup: CDR1 LNHNV, CDR2 YYDKDF (reference sequence). Trimming took 0 bases from V and 5 from J; bases not matched to a gene: 12. The CDR3 is made up of 17 amino acids. CDR3 DNA sequence: TGTGCCACCAGCAGAGATCGCGACAGACAGGGCCGTACTGAAGCTTTCTTT. Its protein is CATSRDRDRQGRTEAFF. The complete variable domain, with remaining parts taken from reference TRBV15 and TRBJ1-1, reads DAMVIQNPRYQVTQFGKPVTLSCSQTLNHNVMYWYQQKSSQAPKLLFHYYDKDFNNEADTPDNFQSRRPNTSFCFLDIRSPGLGDTAMYLCATSRDRDRQGRTEAFFGQGTRLTVV.

Many counts were recorded for this clonotype. The chain joins TRBV20-1 to TRBJ1-4; D not resolved. The CDR3 contains 13 residues. Germline V lookup: CDR1 DFQATT, CDR2 SNEGSKA (reference sequence). Trimming took 5 bases from V and 8 from J, leaving 15 bases between them. The CDR3 DNA follows: TGCAGTGCTGGACGGCCCGGCTCGGAAAAACTGTTTTTT. Its protein product is CSAGRPGSEKLFF.

V gene TRBV9 combines with J gene TRBJ2-5, with D tentatively TRBD1 or TRBD2 (5 bases each). This CDR3 has 14 residues. CDR1 SGDLS and CDR2 YYNGEE come from the germline V gene. V dropped 4 bases and J dropped 2 bases, with 12 bases sitting between them. The CDR3 DNA is TGTGCCAGCAGCTTCCGGGACGGGCAAGAGACCCAGTACTTC. Translation: CASSFRDGQETQYF.

This clonotype was counted many times. This rearrangement joins TRBV7-8 to TRBJ2-1; TRBD2 agrees at 9 bases. J was trimmed by 3 bases and V by 5 bases; bases with no gene match: 14. Looked up from germline, CDR1 is SGHVS and CDR2 is FQNEAQ. The CDR3 has 18 residues. The CDR3 here is CASSPSEGGGALYNEQFF. The CDR3 nucleotides read TGTGCCAGCAGCCCCTCAGAGGGCGGGGGGGCCCTCTACAATGAGCAGTTCTTC.

This clonotype turned up a few times. The chain joins TRBV9 to TRBJ2-1; 8 positions match TRBD2. The CDR3 extends over 17 amino acids. Germline assignment: CDR1 SGDLS and CDR2 YYNGEE. The V gene end was trimmed by 3 bases and the J gene end by 0 bases; junction bases not matched to a gene: 8. The CDR3 spells CASSARTSRSSYNEQFF. CDR3 sequence (DNA): TGTGCCAGCAGCGCCCGGACTAGCCGGAGCTCCTACAATGAGCAGTTCTTC.

This clonotype came up a few times. This chain joins TRBV5-1 and TRBJ2-3, with 13 bases that match TRBD2. Losses at the gene ends were 4 bases for V and 4 bases for J; bases not matched to a gene: 6. Germline values: CDR1 SGHRS, CDR2 YFSETQ. The CDR3 runs 16 residues. The CDR3 region is CASSPGTSGTPDTQYF. The DNA for the CDR3 is TGCGCCAGCAGCCCGGGGACTAGCGGGACCCCAGATACGCAGTATTTT.

This clonotype was seen a handful of times. V and J are TRBV28 and TRBJ2-5; D is ambiguous. Germline V gene data show CDR1 as MDHEN and CDR2 as SYDVKM. The CDR3 has 14 residues. The V and J ends lost 1 base and 7 bases respectively, with 13 bases between them. CDR3 residues: CASSLLGAQVTQYF. The CDR3 nucleotides are TGTGCCAGCAGTTTATTGGGTGCTCAGGTGACCCAGTACTTC.

This clonotype has just a few counts. The V and J genes are TRBV9 and TRBJ2-5, with D possibly matching TRBD1 (6 bases). The CDR3 is 14 residues long. Looked up from germline, CDR1 is SGDLS and CDR2 is YYNGEE. The V and J ends lost 2 bases and 4 bases respectively, with 12 bases between them. The CDR3 protein is CASSVTGWGETQYF. The CDR3 region has the DNA TGTGCCAGCAGCGTTACAGGGTGGGGAGAGACCCAGTACTTC.

About this clonotype itself: The junction does not match germline at one end; this may be a read error. This chain connects TRBV5-1 to TRBJ2-5; 11 bases align to TRBD2. Germline V lookup: CDR1 SGHRS, CDR2 YFSETQ. The CDR3 is 14 amino acids. The CDR3 bases are TGCTCCAGCAGCAATAGCGGGGGGGGAGAGACCCAGTACTTC. It yields the protein CSSSNSGGGETQYF.

This chain links TRBV20-1 with TRBJ2-7; 12 nucleotides align to TRBD2. Losses at the gene ends were 3 bases for V and 5 bases for J; bases not matched to a gene: 5. Germline values: CDR1 DFQATT, CDR2 SNEGSKA (reference sequence). CDR3 length: 14 amino acids. CDR3 DNA: TGCAGTGCTAGCCCTAGCGGGAGGGCCCACGAGCAGTACTTC. The encoded protein is CSASPSGRAHEQYF.